Here is one T cell receptor (beta chain) with its context. Its antigen is still unknown. CDR3 length: 14 amino acids. Trimming shortened V by 5 bases and J by 3 bases, and 11 bases separated the two germline ends. Germline assignment: CDR1 SGHVS and CDR2 FQNEAQ. Unique molecular identifiers were present in the TCR beta cDNA libraries. TCRdb independently ran MiXCR on the PCR reads; one entry per CDR3 protein. The top ten hold roughly 4.9% of the sample, which has fewer than 900,000 distinct CDR3 sequences, around 46% seen once. The sample belongs to a study of post-analysis software for immune sequencing data. Study results and caveats: Relative to controls, patients had roughly five TRBV segments at higher frequency, with TRBV5-6, TRBV5-1 and TRBV20-1 among these.

Material for sequencing was blood. The source of this sequence is a girl between 5 and 17 years old with multiple sclerosis. The V gene is TRBV7-8, the J gene TRBJ2-1; D remains ambiguous. The CDR3 sequence is CASSPRLDYNEQFF. In DNA form, the CDR3 reads TGTGCCAGCAGCCCGCGGTTGGACTACAATGAGCAGTTCTTC.